This TCR beta chain stems from a study of OX40 agonist ivuxolimab in advanced cancers. Overall study: The dose-escalation group included hepatocellular carcinoma, melanoma, renal cell carcinoma and head and neck cancer.

The sample holds a few counts of this clone. Some clones are missing from TCRdb's copy, which holds only in-frame ones; the method was immunoSEQ multiplex PCR. This sample has around 83,000 clones, with roughly nine tenths found just once. This CDR3 spans 13 amino acids. Trimming took 9 bases from V and 0 from J; bases not matched to a gene: 2. The V gene's germline CDR1 is SNHLY and CDR2 FYNNEI. This receptor was obtained from an adult with an advanced solid tumor such as melanoma, head and neck, liver or kidney cancer. The chain is built from TRBV2 and TRBJ1-5; the match to TRBD1 covers 7 bases. Here the sequenced sample was CD4+ or CD8+ T cells sorted from blood, taken in a trial of the OX40 agonist ivuxolimab. The CDR3 is CASTGDSNQPQHF. CDR3 sequence (DNA): TGTGCCAGTACAGGGGATAGCAATCAGCCCCAGCATTTT.